Listed below are T cell receptor beta chains from one sample, sequenced in a study of blood T cell repertoires in COVID-19. The protocol was immunoSEQ multiplex PCR, while the TCRdb copy is restricted to in-frame clones and leaves out a portion. Of over 150,000 clones in the sample, approximately 85% were seen once. The sample comprised peripheral blood. The receptors shown here come from a man between 35 and 55 years old with acute or convalescent COVID-19. The CDR3 runs from the conserved cysteine through the conserved F or W. The order of the fields is V gene, D gene, clone size, J gene, CDR3 protein, CDR3 DNA. The D gene is left open where the match is weak. Expanded clones are given a class, and other clones once, few, many or no size at all.

>TRBV7-2|-|-|TRBJ1-2
CASSTDPYGYTF
TGTGCCAGCAGCACAGACCCATATGGCTACACCTTC
>TRBV6-2/TRBV6-3|TRBD2|-|TRBJ2-1
CASSSPTSGSYNEQFF
TGTGCCAGCAGTTCCCCAACTAGCGGGTCTTACAATGAGCAGTTCTTC
>TRBV4-1|TRBD2|-|TRBJ2-1
CASSQEFVSGGMVYNEQFF
TGCGCCAGCAGCCAAGAATTCGTTAGCGGGGGAATGGTTTACAATGAGCAGTTCTTC
>TRBV25-1|TRBD1|-|TRBJ1-6
CASSPQRGAGGRSPLHF
TGTGCCAGCAGTCCGCAAAGGGGCGCAGGGGGAAGGTCACCCCTCCACTTT
>TRBV5-8|TRBD1|-|TRBJ1-4
CASSLEGQSNEKLFF
TGTGCCAGCAGCTTGGAGGGACAGTCTAATGAAAAACTGTTTTTT
>TRBV3-1/TRBV3-2|-|-|TRBJ2-5
CASSPRTGSETQYF
TGTGCCAGCAGCCCCCGAACAGGGAGTGAGACCCAGTACTTC
>TRBV6-5|TRBD1|once|TRBJ2-5
CASSYFTGVWETQYF
TGTGCCAGCAGTTACTTTACAGGGGTCTGGGAGACCCAGTACTTC
>TRBV5-1|TRBD1|-|TRBJ1-3
CASSSGQGTFSGNTIYF
TGCGCCAGCAGCTCGGGACAGGGGACCTTCTCTGGAAACACCATATATTTT
>TRBV5-4|-|-|TRBJ1-2
CASSLAPPRGLGYTF
TGTGCCAGCAGCTTGGCCCCTCCTCGGGGACTTGGCTACACCTTC
>TRBV7-3|TRBD1|-|TRBJ2-1
CASSLDRGSYNEQFF
TGTGCCAGCAGCTTAGACAGGGGCTCCTACAATGAGCAGTTCTTC
>TRBV27|-|-|TRBJ2-2
CASNQGTGELFF
TGTGCCAGCAATCAGGGGACCGGGGAGCTGTTTTTT
>TRBV3-1/TRBV3-2|-|-|TRBJ1-4
CASRSNLAPGLNEKLFF
TGTGCCAGCAGATCGAATCTCGCCCCAGGACTTAATGAAAAACTGTTTTTT
>TRBV15|-|-|TRBJ2-2
CATSRVWAASPNTGELFF
TGTGCCACCAGCAGAGTTTGGGCAGCATCCCCGAACACCGGGGAGCTGTTTTTT
>TRBV28|TRBD1|once|TRBJ2-1
CASSLQGLRGEQFF
TGTGCCAGCAGCTTACAGGGGTTAAGAGGTGAGCAGTTCTTC
>TRBV7-2|-|-|TRBJ2-6
CASSAYHSGANVLTF
TGTGCCAGCAGCGCCTATCACTCTGGGGCCAACGTCCTGACTTTC
>TRBV24-1|-|few|TRBJ1-5
CATSDPNSKNQPQHF
TGTGCCACCAGTGACCCGAATAGTAAAAATCAGCCCCAGCATTTT
>TRBV5-6|TRBD1|-|TRBJ1-1
CASSPGQGTSTEAFF
TGTGCCAGCAGCCCCGGACAGGGGACTAGCACTGAAGCTTTCTTT
>TRBV6-2/TRBV6-3|-|-|TRBJ2-1
CASSLRDSQNNEQFF
TGTGCCAGCAGTCTCCGGGACTCTCAAAACAATGAGCAGTTCTTC
>TRBV4-2|TRBD1|-|TRBJ1-5
CASSQARDRGKPQHF
TGTGCCAGCAGCCAAGCCCGGGACAGGGGGAAGCCCCAGCATTTT
>TRBV9|-|-|TRBJ1-6
CASSVGGEPGYSPLHF
TGTGCCAGCAGCGTAGGGGGGGAGCCCGGATATTCACCCCTCCACTTT
>TRBV7-2|-|-|TRBJ2-5
CASSLNRGAPETQYF
TGTGCCAGCAGCTTAAACCGGGGGGCCCCAGAGACCCAGTACTTC
>TRBV11-2|TRBD1|-|TRBJ2-1
CASSLVGSGRGQKEQFF
TGTGCCAGCAGCTTAGTGGGAAGTGGCAGGGGGCAAAAGGAGCAGTTCTTC
>TRBV30|-|-|TRBJ1-2
CAWSAGTDYGYTF
TGTGCCTGGAGCGCCGGGACTGACTATGGCTACACCTTC
>TRBV4-2|-|-|TRBJ1-2
CASSQVNLGGGYTF
TGTGCCAGCAGCCAAGTTAACCTCGGCGGTGGCTACACCTTC
>TRBV4-1|-|-|TRBJ1-5
CASSQEGGGDEASNQPQHF
TGCGCCAGCAGCCAAGAGGGAGGCGGGGACGAGGCGTCCAATCAGCCCCAGCATTTT
>TRBV7-3|-|few|TRBJ1-2
CASSQNGGYGYTF
TGTGCCAGCAGCCAAAACGGAGGGTATGGCTACACCTTC
>TRBV5-5|-|once|TRBJ1-2
CASSSQTGTVGYTF
TGTGCCAGCAGCAGTCAAACAGGGACGGTTGGCTACACCTTC
>TRBV9|TRBD1|-|TRBJ1-5
CASSLGQGANQPQHF
TGTGCCAGCAGCTTAGGACAGGGGGCGAATCAGCCCCAGCATTTT
>TRBV28|TRBD2|once|TRBJ2-2
CASSLGAGANTGELFF
TGTGCCAGCAGTTTGGGAGCGGGGGCAAACACCGGGGAGCTGTTTTTT
>TRBV23-1|-|-|TRBJ1-4
CASTSAGTLGDEQLFF
TGCGCCAGCACCTCGGCGGGGACCCTTGGGGATGAACAACTGTTTTTT
>TRBV14|TRBD1|-|TRBJ1-6
CASSQERDRGPGDSPLHF
TGTGCCAGCAGCCAAGAGCGCGACAGGGGCCCTGGGGATTCACCCCTCCACTTT
>TRBV19|-|-|TRBJ2-1
CASSINRVNEQFF
TGTGCCAGTAGTATAAACAGAGTCAATGAGCAGTTCTTC
>TRBV5-8|-|-|TRBJ1-1
CASSPTRNTEAFF
TGTGCCAGCAGCCCAACTCGAAACACTGAAGCTTTCTTT
>TRBV6-2/TRBV6-3|TRBD2|-|TRBJ2-5
CASSRGIRGGIQETQYF
TGTGCCAGCAGTAGGGGGATTCGCGGGGGGATCCAAGAGACCCAGTACTTC
>TRBV25-1|-|once|TRBJ1-3
CASSENGGAVSGNTIYF
TGTGCCAGCAGTGAAAATGGAGGGGCCGTCTCTGGAAACACCATATATTTT
>TRBV13|-|-|TRBJ2-5
CASELNPGAGTQYF
TGTGCCAGCGAGCTTAATCCAGGGGCGGGGACCCAGTACTTC